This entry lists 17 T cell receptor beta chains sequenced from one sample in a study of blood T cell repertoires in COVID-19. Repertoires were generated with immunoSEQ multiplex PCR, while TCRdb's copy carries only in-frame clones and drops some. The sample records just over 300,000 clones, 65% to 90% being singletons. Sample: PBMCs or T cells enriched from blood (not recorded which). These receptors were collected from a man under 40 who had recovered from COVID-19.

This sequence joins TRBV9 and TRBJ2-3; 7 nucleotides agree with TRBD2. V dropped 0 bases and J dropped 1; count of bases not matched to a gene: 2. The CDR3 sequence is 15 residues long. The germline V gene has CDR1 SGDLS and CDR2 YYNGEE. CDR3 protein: CASSVVAGGTDTQYF. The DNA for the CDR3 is TGTGCCAGCAGCGTAGTCGCGGGGGGCACAGATACGCAGTATTTT.

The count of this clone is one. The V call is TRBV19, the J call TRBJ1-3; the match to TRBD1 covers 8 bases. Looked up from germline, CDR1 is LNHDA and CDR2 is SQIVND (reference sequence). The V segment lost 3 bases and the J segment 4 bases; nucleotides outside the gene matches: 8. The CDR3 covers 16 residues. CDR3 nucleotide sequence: TGTGCCAGTAGTATCCCGGGGACAGGTGGAGGAAACACCATATATTTT. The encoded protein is CASSIPGTGGGNTIYF.

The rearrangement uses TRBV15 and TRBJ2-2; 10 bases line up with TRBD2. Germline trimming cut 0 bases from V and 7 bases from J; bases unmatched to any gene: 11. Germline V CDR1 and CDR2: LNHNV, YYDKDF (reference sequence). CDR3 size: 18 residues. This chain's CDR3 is CATSRDLSGRARGGELFF. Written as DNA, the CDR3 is TGTGCCACCAGCAGAGATCTGAGCGGGAGGGCCCGTGGCGGGGAGCTGTTTTTT.

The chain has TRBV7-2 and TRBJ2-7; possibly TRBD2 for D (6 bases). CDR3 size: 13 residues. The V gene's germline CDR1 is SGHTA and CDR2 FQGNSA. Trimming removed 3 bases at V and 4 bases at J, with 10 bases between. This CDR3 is CASSLGLFYEQYF. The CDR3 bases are TGTGCCAGCAGCTTGGGACTTTTTTACGAGCAGTACTTC.

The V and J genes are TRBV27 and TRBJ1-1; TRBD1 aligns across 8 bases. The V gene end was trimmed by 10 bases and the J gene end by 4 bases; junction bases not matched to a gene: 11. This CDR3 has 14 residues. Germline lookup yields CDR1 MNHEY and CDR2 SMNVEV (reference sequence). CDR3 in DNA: TGTGCCACCAGGGGGGACAGGCTAAGCACTGAAGCTTTCTTT. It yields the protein CATRGDRLSTEAFF.

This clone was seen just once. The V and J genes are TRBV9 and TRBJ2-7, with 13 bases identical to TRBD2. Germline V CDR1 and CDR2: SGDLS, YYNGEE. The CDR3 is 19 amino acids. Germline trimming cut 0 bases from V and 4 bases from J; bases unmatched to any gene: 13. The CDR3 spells CASSVGGGTSGVREYEQYF. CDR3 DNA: TGTGCCAGCAGCGTAGGGGGTGGGACTAGCGGGGTGAGAGAGTACGAGCAGTACTTC. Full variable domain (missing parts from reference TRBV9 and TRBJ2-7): DSGVTQTPKHLITATGQRVTLRCSPRSGDLSVYWYQQSLDQGLQFLIQYYNGEERAKGNILERFSAQQFPDLHSELNLSSLELGDSALYFCASSVGGGTSGVREYEQYFGPGTRLTVT.

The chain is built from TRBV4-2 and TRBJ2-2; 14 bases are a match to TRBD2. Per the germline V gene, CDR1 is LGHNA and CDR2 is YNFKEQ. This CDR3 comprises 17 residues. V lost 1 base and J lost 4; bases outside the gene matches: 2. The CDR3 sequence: CASSQGTSGGLTGELFF. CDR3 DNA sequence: TGTGCCAGCAGCCAAGGGACTAGCGGGGGGCTCACCGGGGAGCTGTTTTTT.

The CDR3 nucleotides read TGTGCCACCCGGGACAGTACCTACGAGCAGTACTTC. As protein: CATRDSTYEQYF. This sequence joins TRBV6-5 and TRBJ2-7; 7 nucleotides match TRBD1. The germline CDR1 and CDR2 sequences are MNHEY and SVGAGI. The trim removed 10 bases at V and 2 bases at J, leaving 5 bases unmatched. The CDR3 consists of 12 residues.

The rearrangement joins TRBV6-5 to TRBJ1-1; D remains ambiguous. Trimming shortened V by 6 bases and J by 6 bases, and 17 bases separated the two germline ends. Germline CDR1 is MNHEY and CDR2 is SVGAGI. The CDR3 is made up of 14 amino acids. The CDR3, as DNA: TGTGCCAGCAGCAAGGGAGGGAATACGGCTGAAGCTTTCTTT. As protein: CASSKGGNTAEAFF.

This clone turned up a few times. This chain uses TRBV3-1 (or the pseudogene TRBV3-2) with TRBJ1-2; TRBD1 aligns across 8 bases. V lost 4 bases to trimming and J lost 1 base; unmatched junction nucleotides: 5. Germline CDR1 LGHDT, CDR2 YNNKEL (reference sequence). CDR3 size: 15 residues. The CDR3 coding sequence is TGTGCCAGCAGCCCCCGGGACAGGATTAACTATGGCTACACCTTC. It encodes CASSPRDRINYGYTF.

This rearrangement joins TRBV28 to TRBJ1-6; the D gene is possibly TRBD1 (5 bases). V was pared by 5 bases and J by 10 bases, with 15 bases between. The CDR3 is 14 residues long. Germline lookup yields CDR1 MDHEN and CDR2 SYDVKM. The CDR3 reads CASSGDRGGSPLHF. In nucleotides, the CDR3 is TGTGCCAGCAGTGGGGACCGGGGAGGGTCACCCCTCCACTTT.

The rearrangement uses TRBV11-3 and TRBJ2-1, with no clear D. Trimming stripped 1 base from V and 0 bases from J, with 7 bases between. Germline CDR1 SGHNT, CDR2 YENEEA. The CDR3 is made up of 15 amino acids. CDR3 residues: CASSLVVSSYNEQFF. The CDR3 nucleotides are TGTGCCAGCAGCTTAGTAGTTAGCTCCTACAATGAGCAGTTCTTC.

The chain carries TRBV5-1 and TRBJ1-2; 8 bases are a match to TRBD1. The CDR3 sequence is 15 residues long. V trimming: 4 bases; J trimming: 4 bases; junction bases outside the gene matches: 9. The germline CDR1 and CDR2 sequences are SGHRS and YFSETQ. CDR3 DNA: TGCGCCAGCAGCACGACAGGGGAGGGGCCCTATGGCTACACCTTC. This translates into CASSTTGEGPYGYTF.

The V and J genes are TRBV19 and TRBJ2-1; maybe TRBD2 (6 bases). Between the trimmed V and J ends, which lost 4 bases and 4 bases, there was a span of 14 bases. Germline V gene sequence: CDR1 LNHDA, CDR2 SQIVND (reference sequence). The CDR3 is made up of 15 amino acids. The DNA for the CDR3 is TGTGCCAGTAGTACCGGGGGTACTAGTTACAATGAGCAGTTCTTC. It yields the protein CASSTGGTSYNEQFF.

The DNA for the CDR3 is TGTGCCAGCAGCGCTACTAGCGGGGGGGCGTACACCGGGGAGCTGTTTTTT. Its protein product is CASSATSGGAYTGELFF. The chain uses TRBV2 and TRBJ2-2, with TRBD2 matching 13 bases. Germline V gene lookup returns CDR1 SNHLY and CDR2 FYNNEI. The CDR3 covers 17 residues. V shed 6 bases, J shed 3 bases, and the junction held 7 bases outside the gene matches.

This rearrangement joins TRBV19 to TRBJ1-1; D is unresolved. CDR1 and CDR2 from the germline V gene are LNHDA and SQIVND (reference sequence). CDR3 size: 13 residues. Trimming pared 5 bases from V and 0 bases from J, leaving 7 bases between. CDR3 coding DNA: TGTGCCAGTAGTCGGGGTTTGAACACTGAAGCTTTCTTT. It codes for CASSRGLNTEAFF.

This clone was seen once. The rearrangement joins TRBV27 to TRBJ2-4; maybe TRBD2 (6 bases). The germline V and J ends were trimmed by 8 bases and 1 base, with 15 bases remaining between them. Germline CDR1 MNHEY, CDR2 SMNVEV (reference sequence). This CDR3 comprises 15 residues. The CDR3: CASSGGTWAKNIQYF. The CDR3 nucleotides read TGTGCCAGCTCCGGGGGTACCTGGGCCAAAAACATTCAGTACTTC.